Each of the 8 T cell receptor beta chains below was sequenced from the same sample in a study of cytomegalovirus exposure and HLA in healthy donors. The PCR employed 60 Vbeta primers together with 13 Jbeta primers. The repertoire was sequenced with immunoSEQ multiplex PCR; TCRdb's copy has only in-frame clones and lacks some. This repertoire shows around 150,000 clones, roughly 80% found once; its top ten account for roughly 3.4%. Sequencing was performed on PBMCs. The receptors derive from a human donor in good health.

This chain joins TRBV7-2 and TRBJ1-2; a weak D match, TRBD1 (6 bases). Trimming took 8 bases from V and 6 from J, leaving 16 bases between them. Germline V gene lookup returns CDR1 SGHTA and CDR2 FQGNSA. This CDR3 spans 13 amino acids. CDR3 in amino acids: CASRTDTGNGYTF. The CDR3 nucleotides read TGTGCCAGCCGCACTGATACAGGGAATGGCTACACCTTC.

The chain employs TRBV7-2 and TRBJ2-5, with 8 bases that match TRBD1. This CDR3 has 14 amino acids. Germline trimming cut 4 bases from V and 7 bases from J; bases unmatched to any gene: 8. Per germline, CDR1 SGHTA and CDR2 FQGNSA. CDR3 residues: CASSSDRAQRTQYF. The DNA for the CDR3 is TGTGCCAGCAGCTCGGACAGGGCCCAGAGGACCCAGTACTTC.

This clone was detected only once. The chain recombines TRBV5-6 with TRBJ2-2; D remains unclear. Germline lookup yields CDR1 SGHDT and CDR2 YYEEEE. This CDR3 comprises 14 residues. Trimming shortened V by 0 bases and J by 0 bases, and 3 bases separated the two germline ends. The CDR3 DNA sequence: TGTGCCAGCAGCTTGGGAGCGAACACCGGGGAGCTGTTTTTT. Amino acids: CASSLGANTGELFF.

The chain joins TRBV6-5 to TRBJ1-1; weak D call: TRBD1 (6 bases). Between the trimmed V and J ends, which lost 2 bases and 7 bases, there was a span of 14 bases. Germline CDR1 and CDR2: MNHEY and SVGAGI. This CDR3 comprises 14 residues. The CDR3 DNA sequence: TGTGCCAGCAGTTACACTACAGGGCGCCGTGAAGCTTTCTTT. It yields the protein CASSYTTGRREAFF.

V usage is TRBV28 and J usage is TRBJ1-5; TRBD1 might be the D (6 bases). The germline V gene has CDR1 MDHEN and CDR2 SYDVKM. The CDR3 contains 15 residues. V was shortened by 6 bases and J by 7 bases, with 19 bases between the two germline ends. This CDR3 reads CASRGAQMPGQPQHF. The CDR3 nucleotides are TGTGCCAGCAGGGGGGCGCAGATGCCGGGGCAGCCCCAGCATTTT.

The rearrangement links TRBV7-2 to TRBJ2-5; perhaps TRBD1 as D (6 bases). There are 14 residues in the CDR3. Germline-derived CDR1 and CDR2 are SGHTA and FQGNSA. V shed 2 bases and J shed 4 bases, with 11 bases lying between them. The CDR3 here is CASSLRGTLETQYF. The DNA for the CDR3 is TGTGCCAGCAGCTTAAGGGGGACCTTAGAGACCCAGTACTTC.

V and J are TRBV30 and TRBJ1-1; D is perhaps TRBD1 (6 bases). The V gene lost 3 bases and the J gene lost 0 bases, with 14 bases spanning the gap. CDR1 is GTSNPN, CDR2 SVGIG, per germline (reference sequence). This CDR3 is built from 15 residues. This CDR3 reads CAWRDSDSLNTEAFF. The CDR3 coding sequence is TGTGCCTGGAGGGACAGCGACTCCTTGAACACTGAAGCTTTCTTT.

A single count supports this clone. At one boundary the junction diverges from the germline segment, which might be a read error. This chain connects TRBV28 to TRBJ1-2, with 8 positions matching TRBD1. Germline CDR1 reads MDHEN; CDR2 reads SYDVKM. The CDR3 runs 13 residues. The CDR3 region has the DNA TGTGCCAGCACCCAGGGGGCCCACTATGGCTACACTTTC. Its protein is CASTQGAHYGYTF.